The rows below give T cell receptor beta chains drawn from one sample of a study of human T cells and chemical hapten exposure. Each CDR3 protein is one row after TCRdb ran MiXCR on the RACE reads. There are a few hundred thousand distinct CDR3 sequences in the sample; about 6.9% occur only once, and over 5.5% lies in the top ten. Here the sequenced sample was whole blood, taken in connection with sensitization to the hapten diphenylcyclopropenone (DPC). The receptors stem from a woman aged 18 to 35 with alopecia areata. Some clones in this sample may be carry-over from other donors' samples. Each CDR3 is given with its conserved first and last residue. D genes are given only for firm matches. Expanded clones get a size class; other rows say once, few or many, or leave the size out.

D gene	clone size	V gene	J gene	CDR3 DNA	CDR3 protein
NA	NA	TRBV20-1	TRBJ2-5	TGCAGTGCTGTTTTACAGGGCCCCGGTACGGAGACCCAGTACTTC	CSAVLQGPGTETQYF
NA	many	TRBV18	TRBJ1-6	TGTGCCAGCTCACCGGGCGGGGCCGGTTCACCCCTCCACTTT	CASSPGGAGSPLHF
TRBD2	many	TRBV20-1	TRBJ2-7	TGCAGTGCTAGATCGGGACTAGCGGTAACTTCCTACGAGCAGTACTTC	CSARSGLAVTSYEQYF
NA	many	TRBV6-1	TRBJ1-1	TGTGCCAGCAGTTACCCCGACTGGGGCACTGAAGCTTTCTTT	CASSYPDWGTEAFF
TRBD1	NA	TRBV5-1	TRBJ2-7	TGCGCCAGCAGCCTAAGGACAGGGGGCGGCGAGCAGTACTTC	CASSLRTGGGEQYF
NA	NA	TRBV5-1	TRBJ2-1	TGCGCCAGCAGCTTGTTGAACAATGAGCAGTTCTTC	CASSLLNNEQFF
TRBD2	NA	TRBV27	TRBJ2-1	TGTGCCAGCAGTTTGGCACTAGCGGTGTACAATGAGCAGTTCTTC	CASSLALAVYNEQFF
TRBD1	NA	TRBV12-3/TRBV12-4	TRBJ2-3	TGTGTCAGCAACAGGGGGTTTAGGACAGATACGCAGTATTTT	CVSNRGFRTDTQYF
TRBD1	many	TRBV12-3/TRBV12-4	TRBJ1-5	TGTGCCAGCAGCCCGGGACAGGGTGTGAAACAGCCCCAGCATTTT	CASSPGQGVKQPQHF
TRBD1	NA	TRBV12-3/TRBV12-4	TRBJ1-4	TGTGCCAGCAGTGAGGGACAGGTTCTTGAAAAACTGTTTTTT	CASSEGQVLEKLFF
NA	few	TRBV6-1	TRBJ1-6	TGTGCCAGCAGGGGGAAGGCGACAGTTAGCTCCTATAATTCACCCCTCCACTTT	CASRGKATVSSYNSPLHF
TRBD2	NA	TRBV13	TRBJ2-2	TGTGCCAGCAGCGTTGGGACTAGCGGCACCACCGGGGAGCTGTTTTTT	CASSVGTSGTTGELFF
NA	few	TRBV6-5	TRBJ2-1	TGTGCCAGCAGTTACCGGGACCGCAACTACAATGAGCAGTTCTTC	CASSYRDRNYNEQFF
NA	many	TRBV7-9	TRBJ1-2	TGTGCCAGCAGCTTAGACGGTACAGGAGCTAACTATGGCTACACCTTC	CASSLDGTGANYGYTF
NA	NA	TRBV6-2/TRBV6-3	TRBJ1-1	TGTGCCAGCAGGACAAATATGAACACTGAAGCTTTCTTT	CASRTNMNTEAFF
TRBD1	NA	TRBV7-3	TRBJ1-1	TGTGCCAGCAGCTTAGGTCCACAGGGGGCGTCGGGCACTGAAGCTTTCTTT	CASSLGPQGASGTEAFF
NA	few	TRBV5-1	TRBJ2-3	TGCGCCAGCAGCTGGAGACAGGCAGAAGTGGAAGATACGCAGTATTTT	CASSWRQAEVEDTQYF
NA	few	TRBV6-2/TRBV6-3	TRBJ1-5	TGTGCCAGCACCCCCCAGGTGTCTCGCCAGCCCCAGCATTTT	CASTPQVSRQPQHF
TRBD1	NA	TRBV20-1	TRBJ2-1	TGCAGTGCTAGAGGGACAGGGGGCCGGGAGCAGTTCTTC	CSARGTGGREQFF